This TCR beta chain was captured in a study of shared clonotypes between healthy human individuals. Overall study findings and caveats: Few donors limited the genetic and exposure-history diversity represented. Donor clonotype sharing was expected to depend on sequencing depth.

CD45RO negativity and positive selection for CCR7 defined naive CD8 cells, a population that excluded terminally differentiated effector memory CD45RA+ cells. Sequencing used immunoSEQ multiplex PCR; TCRdb keeps in-frame clones, though not all of them. The profile shows some 2 million clones, less than 95% of them singletons. This clone has just one count. Its antigen is unknown. The identical CDR3 is also encoded by other nucleotide sequences in the sample. The source is a man aged 18 to 29 in good health. Sequencing was carried out using naive CD8+ T cells sorted from blood.

CDR3 sequence (DNA): TGCAGCGTTGACCTTGGACAGGGCAACTATGGCTACACCTTC. Its protein product is CSVDLGQGNYGYTF. The genes are TRBV29-1 and TRBJ1-2, with TRBD1 matching over 8 bases. The CDR3 spans 14 residues. Germline trimming cut 3 bases from V and 2 bases from J; bases unmatched to any gene: 5. Germline values: CDR1 SQVTM, CDR2 ANQGSEA. The entire variable domain, with the rest obtained from reference TRBV29-1 and TRBJ1-2, is as follows: SAVISQKPSRDICQRGTSLTIQCQVDSQVTMMFWYRQQPGQSLTLIATANQGSEATYESGFVIDKFPISRPNLTFSTLTVSNMSPEDSSIYLCSVDLGQGNYGYTFGSGTRLTVV.